A single sample is the source of the 26 T cell receptor beta chains below, sequenced in a study of response to subunit inactivated influenza vaccine. TCRdb re-called the RT-PCR reads with MiXCR, one entry per CDR3 protein. The sample yields more than 600,000 distinct CDR3 sequences, approximately 17% seen once. Sequencing used PBMCs from blood, obtained 5 days after vaccination. Receptor source: a man over 45 who received an inactivated influenza vaccine.

The V call is TRBV7-2, the J call TRBJ2-1; maybe TRBD2 (6 bases). Germline CDR1 SGHTA, CDR2 FQGNSA. The CDR3 has 16 amino acids. The V end lost 2 bases, the J end lost 1 base, and 12 bases lay between the germline ends. The CDR3 loop is CASSLTSGLSYNEQFF. The CDR3 DNA follows: TGTGCCAGCAGCTTAACCAGCGGGTTATCCTACAATGAGCAGTTCTTC.

There are a few counts of this clonotype. The chain combines TRBV4-3 with TRBJ2-3, with 7 bases aligning to TRBD2. Germline CDR1 reads LGHNA; CDR2 reads YSLEER. This CDR3 has 15 residues. The V gene end was trimmed by 9 bases and the J gene end by 1 base; junction bases not matched to a gene: 10. For the CDR3, the DNA is TGCGCCAGGGCCGGAGCGGGACGGGGCACAGATACGCAGTATTTT. Translation gives CARAGAGRGTDTQYF.

The gene calls are TRBV20-1 and TRBJ2-7, with 9 positions matching TRBD1. Per the germline V gene, CDR1 is DFQATT and CDR2 is SNEGSKA (reference sequence). Trimming cost V 3 bases and J 6 bases; bases outside gene matches: 6. CDR3 length: 13 residues. The CDR3 spells CSASRQGVGEQYF. Here the CDR3 DNA reads TGCAGTGCTAGTCGACAGGGGGTCGGCGAGCAGTACTTC.

There are a few counts of this clonotype. V gene TRBV30 combines with J gene TRBJ2-7, with a tentative D call TRBD1 (5 bases). V was cut by 0 bases and J by 5 bases, with 11 bases left in between. The germline V gene has CDR1 GTSNPN and CDR2 SVGIG (reference sequence). The CDR3 is 13 amino acids. CDR3: CAWSVLQGDEQYF. For the CDR3, the DNA is TGTGCCTGGAGTGTACTTCAGGGTGACGAGCAGTACTTC.

There are a few counts of this clonotype. The chain is built from TRBV6-4 and TRBJ1-1; D unclear. CDR1 is MRHNA, CDR2 SNTAGT, per germline. The CDR3 is 17 amino acids. Trimming removed 7 bases at V and 1 base at J, with 22 bases between. CDR3 protein: CASNRSHPLPSNTEAFF. The CDR3 nucleotides are TGTGCCAGCAATCGGTCCCACCCTCTACCTTCGAACACTGAAGCTTTCTTT.

The rearrangement joins TRBV2 to TRBJ1-5; D is unclear. Germline values: CDR1 SNHLY, CDR2 FYNNEI. V lost 8 bases, J lost 6 bases, and 14 bases lay in between. The CDR3 is 13 amino acids. CDR3 sequence: CASQTRVTQPQHF. The CDR3 region has the DNA TGTGCCAGCCAGACTCGGGTTACTCAGCCCCAGCATTTT.

The chain carries TRBV20-1 and TRBJ2-3; 13 nucleotides line up with TRBD2. V shed 4 bases and J 3 bases; nucleotides not matched to a gene: 7. CDR3 length: 16 residues. The germline gives CDR1 DFQATT, CDR2 SNEGSKA (reference sequence). The CDR3 loop reads CSAIPWTSGSTDTQYF. The CDR3 nucleotides read TGCAGTGCTATTCCTTGGACTAGCGGGAGTACAGATACGCAGTATTTT.

The chain employs TRBV4-3 and TRBJ1-4; D unclear. V was pared by 0 bases and J by 7 bases, with 18 bases between. Per the germline V gene, CDR1 is LGHNA and CDR2 is YSLEER. The CDR3 spans 17 residues. The CDR3 nucleotides are TGCGCCAGCAGCCAAGATTTAACGTTCCTCCTTGGTGAAAAACTGTTTTTT. It codes for CASSQDLTFLLGEKLFF.

There are a few counts of this clonotype. This chain connects TRBV20-1 to TRBJ1-5; 10 bases are a match to TRBD1. Losses at the gene ends were 6 bases for V and 3 bases for J; bases not matched to a gene: 8. The CDR3 contains 15 residues. CDR1 DFQATT and CDR2 SNEGSKA come from the germline V gene (reference sequence). Here the CDR3 DNA reads TGCAGTGCCCCCGGGACAGGGGCTTTCAATCAGCCCCAGCATTTT. Translated, it gives CSAPGTGAFNQPQHF.

V is TRBV21-1 and J is TRBJ2-1. TRBV21-1 is noted as a pseudogene. The length of the CDR3 is 13 residues. The CDR3 is CASSVLTSNEQFF. The CDR3 nucleotides are TGTGCCAGCAGCGTCCTGACTAGCAATGAGCAGTTCTTC.

This rearrangement joins TRBV28 to TRBJ2-1; the match to TRBD1 covers 7 bases. V lost 5 bases to trimming and J lost 9 bases; unmatched junction nucleotides: 7. CDR3 length equals 13 residues. Germline V gene data show CDR1 as MDHEN and CDR2 as SYDVKM. The CDR3 sequence: CASSKTGSPEQFF. The CDR3 DNA follows: TGTGCCAGCAGTAAGACAGGGAGTCCTGAGCAGTTCTTC. The full variable domain, its missing parts supplied by reference TRBV28 and TRBJ2-1, is DVKVTQSSRYLVKRTGEKVFLECVQDMDHENMFWYRQDPGLGLRLIYFSYDVKMKEKGDIPEGYSVSREKKERFSLILESASTNQTSMYLCASSKTGSPEQFFGPGTRLTVL.

The V gene is TRBV30, the J gene TRBJ2-1; TRBD2 is a possible D gene (6 bases). V gave up 2 bases and J gave up 8 bases, with 16 bases separating them. The length of the CDR3 is 14 residues. Germline assignment: CDR1 GTSNPN and CDR2 SVGIG (reference sequence). The DNA for the CDR3 is TGTGCCTGGAGTAACTCCGGGACTGGGGATGAGCAGTTCTTC. This translates into CAWSNSGTGDEQFF.

This clonotype was detected many times. This chain links TRBV12-3 or TRBV12-4 with TRBJ2-7; D remains ambiguous. V was cut by 7 bases and J by 6 bases, with 10 bases left in between. This CDR3 has 11 amino acids. The CDR3 is CASTKSFEQYF. The CDR3 coding sequence is TGTGCCAGCACTAAAAGCTTCGAGCAGTACTTC.

This clonotype was seen a few times. V is TRBV7-3 and J is TRBJ2-5; D is perhaps TRBD2 (6 bases). Trimming left V 5 bases short and J 1 base short, with 14 bases between. Looked up from germline, CDR1 is SGHTA and CDR2 is FQGTGA. This CDR3 spans 15 amino acids. In DNA form, the CDR3 reads TGTGCCAGCAGCGTTTATAGCGGCAGCCAAGAGACCCAGTACTTC. Translating it yields CASSVYSGSQETQYF.

This clonotype was picked up many times. V usage is TRBV7-2 and J usage is TRBJ1-5; 9 positions match TRBD1. Trimming at V came to 3 bases and at J to 5 bases, leaving 2 bases not matched to a gene. This CDR3 spans 14 amino acids. Germline values: CDR1 SGHTA, CDR2 FQGNSA. The CDR3 nucleotides are TGTGCCAGCAGCTTGACAGGGGGAGATCAGCCCCAGCATTTT. It specifies CASSLTGGDQPQHF. The full variable domain, completed using reference TRBV7-2 and TRBJ1-5, is GAGVSQSPSNKVTEKGKDVELRCDPISGHTALYWYRQSLGQGLEFLIYFQGNSAPDKSGLPSDRFSAERTGGSVSTLTIQRTQQEDSAVYLCASSLTGGDQPQHFGDGTRLSIL.

This clonotype showed up many times. The CDR3 sequence: CSVGSGTVSNEQYF. The CDR3 DNA is TGCAGCGTTGGATCCGGGACGGTTTCTAACGAGCAGTACTTC. The rearrangement joins TRBV29-1 to TRBJ2-7; D is tentatively TRBD1 or TRBD2 (5 bases each). CDR3 length: 14 residues. The germline CDR1 and CDR2 sequences are SQVTM and ANQGSEA. Trimming took 4 bases from V and 5 from J, leaving 18 bases between them.

The rearrangement uses TRBV20-1 and TRBJ2-3, with 13 bases aligning to TRBD2. Trimming at V came to 5 bases and at J to 1 base, leaving 3 bases not matched to a gene. This CDR3 spans 15 amino acids. Germline loops: CDR1 DFQATT, CDR2 SNEGSKA (reference sequence). Written as DNA, the CDR3 is TGCAGTGCTGGCGGGACTAGCGGGGGCACAGATACGCAGTATTTT. Its translation is CSAGGTSGGTDTQYF.

This clonotype has a handful of counts. This sequence joins TRBV20-1 and TRBJ2-3, with 7 bases lining up with TRBD1. After removal of 4 bases from V and 0 bases from J, the junction contained 7 bases not matched to a gene. The CDR3 is made up of 15 amino acids. Germline loops: CDR1 DFQATT, CDR2 SNEGSKA (reference sequence). Here the CDR3 reads CSAKAGTASTDTQYF. CDR3 in DNA: TGCAGTGCTAAAGCCGGGACAGCCAGCACAGATACGCAGTATTTT.

This clonotype was counted a few times. The rearrangement joins TRBV29-1 to TRBJ2-7; 7 positions match TRBD1. V trimming: 3 bases; J trimming: 1 base; junction bases outside the gene matches: 0. The CDR3 extends over 12 amino acids. Germline CDR1 is SQVTM and CDR2 is ANQGSEA. In nucleotides, the CDR3 is TGCAGCGTTGAGGGACAGTCCTACGAGCAGTACTTC. Protein product: CSVEGQSYEQYF.

The V and J genes are TRBV2 and TRBJ1-2; 7 nucleotides line up with TRBD1. CDR1 is SNHLY, CDR2 FYNNEI, per germline. V was clipped by 0 bases and J by 8 bases; unmatched bases: 6. This CDR3 is 14 amino acids long. This chain's CDR3 is CASSEAVQGRGYTF. The CDR3 nucleotides read TGTGCCAGCAGTGAAGCGGTACAGGGGAGGGGCTACACCTTC.

This clonotype was found a few times. This chain's CDR3 is CASSLAWRSEETQYF. In nucleotides, the CDR3 is TGCGCCAGCAGCTTGGCCTGGAGGTCGGAAGAGACCCAGTACTTC. This chain joins TRBV5-1 and TRBJ2-5, with a tentative D call TRBD2 (5 bases). This CDR3 is 15 amino acids long. Looked up from germline, CDR1 is SGHRS and CDR2 is YFSETQ. Trimming left V 0 bases short and J 3 bases short, with 12 bases between.

This clonotype was observed a few times. The rearrangement links TRBV5-1 to TRBJ1-4, with D unresolved. This CDR3 contains 13 residues. CDR1 is SGHRS and CDR2 is YFSETQ in the germline V gene. Trimming pared 6 bases from V and 7 bases from J, leaving 13 bases between. The DNA for the CDR3 is TGCGCCAGCACTTCGGGTCGGGGTGAAAAACTGTTTTTT. This translates into CASTSGRGEKLFF.

The chain joins TRBV4-3 to TRBJ1-6; TRBD1 matches 11 bases. Germline V lookup: CDR1 LGHNA, CDR2 YSLEER. The CDR3 length is 16 residues. V was pared by 3 bases and J by 7 bases, with 5 bases of the junction left unmatched. The CDR3 region has the DNA TGCGCCAGCAGCCACGTGGGACAGGGGGACAATTCACCCCTCCACTTT. Amino acids: CASSHVGQGDNSPLHF.

A few counts support this clonotype. V usage is TRBV29-1 and J usage is TRBJ2-7, with 9 bases aligning to TRBD1. The CDR3 loop spans 13 amino acids. V was pared by 7 bases and J by 4 bases, with 8 bases of the junction left unmatched. Per germline, CDR1 SQVTM and CDR2 ANQGSEA. DNA for the CDR3: TGCAGCGCCATGGGACAGGGTCTATACGAGCAGTACTTC. It codes for CSAMGQGLYEQYF.

The J gene is TRBJ2-7, the V gene TRBV29-1; TRBD1 aligns across 7 bases. CDR1 SQVTM and CDR2 ANQGSEA come from the germline V gene. After removal of 4 bases from V and 2 bases from J, the junction contained 5 bases not matched to a gene. The length of the CDR3 is 13 residues. Here the CDR3 reads CSVVQGVTYEQYF. The CDR3 DNA reads as TGCAGCGTTGTCCAGGGGGTTACCTACGAGCAGTACTTC.

The chain uses TRBV7-2 and TRBJ2-5; 9 bases line up with TRBD1. J gave up 6 bases and V 3 bases, and 8 bases lay outside the gene matches. This CDR3 is built from 15 residues. From germline, CDR1 is SGHTA and CDR2 FQGNSA. CDR3 in amino acids: CASSFAGQGSKTQYF. CDR3 nucleotides: TGTGCCAGCAGCTTCGCAGGACAGGGGTCGAAGACCCAGTACTTC. Drawing the rest from reference TRBV7-2 and TRBJ2-5, the complete variable domain is GAGVSQSPSNKVTEKGKDVELRCDPISGHTALYWYRQSLGQGLEFLIYFQGNSAPDKSGLPSDRFSAERTGGSVSTLTIQRTQQEDSAVYLCASSFAGQGSKTQYFGPGTRLLVL.